The 21 T cell receptor beta chains in this list originate from one sample, sequenced in a study of T cells in Graves' hyperthyroidism and ophthalmopathy. Researchers took RNA transcripts and amplified the TCR beta CDR3 regions from them. First-round RT-PCR with HTBI primers amplified the TCR CDR3 region. TCRdb redid the calling of the multiplex PCR reads with MiXCR, one entry per CDR3 protein. The data contain approximately 220,000 distinct CDR3 sequences, about 17% of them singletons. Sequencing was carried out using blood. Receptor source: a man in his forties with Graves' hyperthyroidism.

CDR3 in amino acids: CASSADGSSYNEQFF. The DNA for the CDR3 is TGTGCCAGCAGCGCGGACGGCAGCTCCTACAATGAGCAGTTCTTC. The chain has TRBV9 and TRBJ2-1; D is uncertain. The CDR3 totals 15 residues. Germline CDR1 and CDR2: SGDLS and YYNGEE. V lost 3 bases and J 0 bases, leaving 10 bases between the germline ends.

This clonotype occurred a few times. J is TRBJ2-7 and V is TRBV16, with 8 bases fitting TRBD2. V gave up 3 bases and J gave up 4 bases; unmatched junction bases: 14. In germline, CDR1 is KGHSY, CDR2 FQNENV. This CDR3 region has 17 residues. Here the CDR3 reads CASSHHGASGGLYEQYF. The CDR3, as DNA: TGTGCCAGCAGCCACCACGGGGCCAGCGGGGGTCTGTACGAGCAGTACTTC.

The table lists this clonotype with many counts. The genes are TRBV7-2 and TRBJ1-5; 7 bases are shared with TRBD1. The CDR3 has 15 residues. The V and J ends lost 5 bases and 9 bases, in that order; junction bases with no gene match: 13. CDR1 is SGHTA, CDR2 FQGNSA, per germline. The CDR3 sequence is CASSPGGTAASPQHF. CDR3 DNA sequence: TGTGCCAGCAGCCCAGGCGGGACAGCCGCTTCGCCCCAGCATTTT.

This clonotype was seen repeatedly, ten times or more. The CDR3 DNA follows: TGTGCCAGCAGCTTGAGCCTCGGGGATGGCTACACCTTC. Amino acid sequence: CASSLSLGDGYTF. The chain links TRBV7-3 to TRBJ1-2; D gene ambiguous. V lost 3 bases and J 6 bases, leaving 11 bases between the germline ends. The CDR3 contains 13 residues. The germline gives CDR1 SGHTA, CDR2 FQGTGA.

In its sample, this clonotype was seen many times. The chain joins TRBV20-1 to TRBJ1-2, with D perhaps TRBD1 (5 bases). Deletions cut 6 bases from V and 6 bases from J, with 11 bases between. CDR3 length: 11 residues. Germline V gene sequence: CDR1 DFQATT, CDR2 SNEGSKA (reference sequence). The CDR3 region has the DNA TGCAGTGCCCATGGGGCGGATGGCTACACCTTC. This encodes CSAHGADGYTF.

This clonotype was recorded many times. The rearrangement joins TRBV7-2 to TRBJ1-4, with TRBD1 matching over 11 bases. V trimming: 5 bases; J trimming: 12 bases; junction bases outside the gene matches: 14. There are 16 residues in the CDR3. CDR1 and CDR2 from the germline V gene are SGHTA and FQGNSA. CDR3 DNA sequence: TGTGCCAGCAGCCCCGGGACAGGGGGTGCTCCCGGGCAACTGTTTTTT. Encoded protein: CASSPGTGGAPGQLFF.

This clonotype has at least ten counts. The chain has TRBV7-2 and TRBJ1-1; the match to TRBD1 covers 7 bases. The V gene's germline CDR1 is SGHTA and CDR2 FQGNSA. The CDR3 runs 15 residues. V trimming: 6 bases; J trimming: 3 bases; junction bases outside the gene matches: 10. CDR3 region: CASRLPADRDTEAFF. DNA for the CDR3: TGTGCCAGCAGATTACCGGCTGACAGGGACACTGAAGCTTTCTTT.

This clonotype appeared many times. The chain has TRBV3-1 and TRBJ1-3; a possible D gene is TRBD1 (5 bases). Germline-derived CDR1 and CDR2 are LGHDT and YNNKEL (reference sequence). The CDR3 runs 11 residues. Trimming removed 4 bases from V and 13 bases from J, with 11 bases in between. The CDR3 coding sequence is TGTGCCAGCAGCCTCCGGGACTCTATATATTTT. It is translated as CASSLRDSIYF.

This clonotype was detected ten times or more. The chain combines TRBV6-1 with TRBJ2-7; TRBD2 matches 10 bases. V was clipped by 5 bases and J by 2 bases; unmatched bases: 6. Germline V CDR1 and CDR2: MNHNS, SASEGT. The CDR3 extends over 15 amino acids. The CDR3 protein is CASSPASGGTYEQYF. Here the CDR3 DNA reads TGTGCCAGCAGTCCCGCTAGCGGGGGCACCTACGAGCAGTACTTC.

This chain uses TRBV7-9 with TRBJ2-5; TRBD1 agrees at 11 bases. The V gene end was trimmed by 4 bases and the J gene end by 13 bases; junction bases not matched to a gene: 17. Germline V lookup: CDR1 SEHNR, CDR2 FQNEAQ (reference sequence). The length of the CDR3 is 16 residues. The CDR3 loop reads CASSSMTRTGGRSRYF. The CDR3 DNA reads as TGTGCCAGCAGCTCTATGACTCGGACAGGGGGCAGGAGTCGGTACTTC.

In its sample, this clonotype was seen a few times. The chain has TRBV18 and TRBJ1-1, with D tentatively TRBD1 (5 bases). The germline CDR1 and CDR2 sequences are KGHSH and LQKENI. V was shortened by 2 bases and J by 0 bases, with 16 bases between the two germline ends. The CDR3 covers 17 residues. DNA of the CDR3: TGTGCCAGCTCACCATATTCGGCAGCAGGGATGAACACTGAAGCTTTCTTT. This encodes CASSPYSAAGMNTEAFF.

The chain carries TRBV4-3 and TRBJ2-1; no clear D gene. CDR1 and CDR2 (germline): LGHNA, YSLEER. V lost 3 bases, J lost 1 base, and 13 bases lay in between. The CDR3 totals 16 residues. The CDR3 DNA is TGCGCCAGCAGCCAGACGGCGACGGATTCCTACAATGAGCAGTTCTTC. Translation gives CASSQTATDSYNEQFF.

The rearrangement uses TRBV30 and TRBJ1-2; perhaps TRBD1 as D (6 bases). The V and J ends lost 5 bases and 0 bases respectively, with 19 bases between them. CDR1 and CDR2 (germline): GTSNPN, SVGIG (reference sequence). The CDR3 runs to 16 residues. The CDR3 bases are TGTGCCTGGGGATTGGGGGGCCGAGCAGCTAACTATGGCTACACCTTC. This encodes CAWGLGGRAANYGYTF.

As for this clonotype: Since the CDR3 does not end with the conserved phenylalanine or tryptophan, this likely comes from a read error. The genes are TRBV5-1 and TRBJ2-5; TRBD1 aligns across 8 bases. The CDR3 sequence is 16 residues long. V lost 0 bases to trimming and J lost 5 bases; unmatched junction nucleotides: 9. Germline V CDR1 and CDR2: SGHRS, YFSETQ. In DNA form, the CDR3 reads TGCGCCAGCAGCTTGGTAGCAGGGGGCGCGGGGGAGACCCAGTACCTC. This sequence encodes CASSLVAGGAGETQYL.

This clonotype was detected many times. The V gene is TRBV24-1, the J gene TRBJ2-1, with 8 nucleotides matching TRBD2. V trimming: 1 base; J trimming: 7 bases; junction bases outside the gene matches: 8. Germline CDR1 is KGHDR and CDR2 is SFDVKD. The CDR3 is 16 amino acids. DNA of the CDR3: TGTGCCACCAGTGATTTCGGGGGGGGGGCCAAAAATGAGCAGTTCTTC. This encodes CATSDFGGGAKNEQFF.

The rearrangement joins TRBV7-3 to TRBJ2-3; 8 bases align to TRBD1. With 4 bases clipped from V and 4 bases from J, the junction kept 4 bases outside the gene matches. Germline CDR1 is SGHTA and CDR2 is FQGTGA. The CDR3 sequence is 14 residues long. CDR3 coding DNA: TGTGCCAGCAGCTGCAGGGGGCGGGCAGATACGCAGTATTTT. Translated: CASSCRGRADTQYF.

Ten or more counts support this clonotype. The chain joins TRBV11-3 to TRBJ2-3; D gene ambiguous. Germline assignment: CDR1 SGHNT and CDR2 YENEEA. V was shortened by 2 bases and J by 5 bases, with 8 bases between the two germline ends. This CDR3 has 13 amino acids. In DNA form, the CDR3 reads TGTGCCAGCAGCTTACATAGTCTAGATACGCAGTATTTT. It encodes CASSLHSLDTQYF. Using reference TRBV11-3 and TRBJ2-3 for the parts outside the CDR3, the full variable domain is EAGVVQSPRYKIIEKKQPVAFWCNPISGHNTLYWYLQNLGQGPELLIRYENEEAVDDSQLPKDRFSAERLKGVDSTLKIQPAELGDSAVYLCASSLHSLDTQYFGPGTRLTVL.

This clonotype has a count of ten or more. The chain is built from TRBV5-1 and TRBJ2-2; TRBD1 matches 9 bases. This CDR3 has 17 residues. Germline CDR1 SGHRS, CDR2 YFSETQ. With 5 bases clipped from V and 3 bases from J, the junction kept 11 bases outside the gene matches. CDR3 DNA sequence: TGCGCCAGCAGAATCTACTTGAGACAGGGGGACACCGGGGAGCTGTTTTTT. Its translation: CASRIYLRQGDTGELFF.

This clonotype occurred many times. The chain is built from TRBV6-5 and TRBJ2-1; weak D call: TRBD2 (6 bases). Germline V gene data show CDR1 as MNHEY and CDR2 as SVGAGI. The CDR3 totals 16 residues. The ends were cut back, 0 bases at V and 5 bases at J, with 14 bases in the middle. As DNA, the CDR3 is TGTGCCAGCAGTTACTCGGAGGGGCATGCTAACAATGAGCAGTTCTTC. Translated, it gives CASSYSEGHANNEQFF.

This clonotype was observed a few times. The gene calls are TRBV9 and TRBJ1-1, with D perhaps matching TRBD1 (6 bases). Trimming left V 2 bases short and J 1 base short, with 12 bases between. This CDR3 contains 15 residues. Germline lookup yields CDR1 SGDLS and CDR2 YYNGEE. CDR3 coding DNA: TGTGCCAGCAGCGTCCTACTGGGGGCGAACACTGAAGCTTTCTTT. Protein: CASSVLLGANTEAFF.

This clonotype was recorded many times. The V and J genes are TRBV28 and TRBJ1-4; no clear D. The CDR3 is made up of 17 amino acids. The V end lost 2 bases, the J end lost 5 bases, and 18 bases lay between the germline ends. Germline CDR1 and CDR2: MDHEN and SYDVKM. The CDR3 region is CASSLEVVGRENEKLFF. The CDR3 region has the DNA TGTGCCAGCAGTTTAGAGGTTGTGGGCCGGGAGAATGAAAAACTGTTTTTT.